The entry below gives a single TCR beta chain sequence along with its context. Sequenced by immunoSEQ multiplex PCR; TCRdb stores in-frame clones only, minus some. Counted here are about 64,000 clones, 80% to 90% occurring once; the ten biggest clones make up about 4%. Recipients received nonmyeloablative bone marrow transplants from related graft donors, with transient mixed chimerism. These data come from a study of Tregs in tolerant kidney transplant recipients. The germline V gene has CDR1 SEHNR and CDR2 FQNEAQ (reference sequence). Trimming removed 3 bases from V and 4 bases from J, with 20 bases in between. The CDR3 has 17 amino acids.

This TCR derives from a human patient who received a combined kidney and bone marrow transplant. Some T cells may have originated in the graft donor. The material was CD4+ T cells from blood (PBMCs), obtained 6 months after the transplant. The rearrangement uses TRBV7-9 and TRBJ2-3; the D gene is possibly TRBD1 (5 bases). The CDR3 coding sequence is TGTGCCAGCAGCTTCAGGGCCTCCGTGGGAAGTGCAGATACGCAGTATTTT. Amino acids: CASSFRASVGSADTQYF.